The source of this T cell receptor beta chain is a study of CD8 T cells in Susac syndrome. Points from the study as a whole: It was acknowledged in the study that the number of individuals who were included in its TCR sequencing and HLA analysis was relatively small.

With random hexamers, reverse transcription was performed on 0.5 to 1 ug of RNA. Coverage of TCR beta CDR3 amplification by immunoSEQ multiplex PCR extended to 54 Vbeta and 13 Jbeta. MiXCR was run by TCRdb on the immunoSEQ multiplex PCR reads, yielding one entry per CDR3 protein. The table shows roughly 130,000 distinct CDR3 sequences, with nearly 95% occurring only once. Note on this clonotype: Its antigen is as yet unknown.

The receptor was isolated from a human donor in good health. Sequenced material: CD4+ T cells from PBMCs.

The CDR3 nucleotides read TGTGCCAGTAGTATCTTGGGGTCCGATGAGCAGTTCTTC. It encodes CASSILGSDEQFF. This rearrangement joins TRBV19 to TRBJ2-1; D is uncertain. Per the germline V gene, CDR1 is LNHDA and CDR2 is SQIVND (reference sequence). CDR3 size: 13 residues. Trimming pared 3 bases from V and 8 bases from J, leaving 11 bases between.